This T cell receptor beta chain was recorded in a study of CD8 T cells in ankylosing spondylitis. Overall study findings and caveats: One TCR beta motif, made up of seven to nine highly homologous variants, appeared characteristic of ankylosing spondylitis blood. Disease-associated clones were CD8+ and fairly uncommon in peripheral blood. Disease-associated clones were reportedly significantly overrepresented in matched ankylosing spondylitis synovial fluid. Prior work had noted some motif variants in reactive arthritis blood and synovial fluid.

TCRdb itself ran the 5' RACE reads through MiXCR, one entry per CDR3 protein. The sample lists some 100,000 distinct CDR3 sequences, about 7.7% occurring once. V lost 3 bases to trimming and J lost 8 bases; unmatched junction nucleotides: 6. CDR3 length equals 15 residues. The germline V gene has CDR1 LGHNA and CDR2 YNFKEQ. This clonotype was picked up one time. What it recognizes is unknown. J is TRBJ1-4 and V is TRBV4-2, with 10 bases aligning to TRBD1. The receptor comes from a male donor with ankylosing spondylitis or in good health (not recorded which). The source material was blood, either unsorted or a sorted T cell fraction (not recorded which). The CDR3 nucleotides read TGTGCCAGCAGCCACGGACAGGGGGAGAACGAAAAACTGTTTTTT. Protein product: CASSHGQGENEKLFF.